This TCR beta chain was captured by sequencing in a study of T cells in Graves' hyperthyroidism and ophthalmopathy (dated by TCRdb to the late 2010s). Context from the whole study: Peripheral blood samples were taken at initial diagnosis, before any treatment was given. The paper describes TCR Vbeta CDR3 sequencing of around 130 peripheral blood samples, made up of under 50 ophthalmopathy patients, some 80 hyperthyroidism patients and 17 progressor patients. Whether ophthalmopathy could be predicted prospectively was tested in an independent validation cohort made up of some 20 hyperthyroidism patients plus 17 patients who later progressed to ophthalmopathy. Once sampling was done, hyperthyroidism patients were given methimazole at a starting dose of 30 mg daily, whereas ophthalmopathy patients were given high-dose intravenous methylprednisolone. The roughly 100 discovery patients were divided at random into training and test sets in a 7:3 ratio. Thyroid tissue and blood T-cell repertoires from about six Graves' hyperthyroidism patients were also compared in the study. To identify distinguishing TCR V-J signatures, a discovery cohort of some 99 patients was used, comprising fewer than 45 with Graves' ophthalmopathy and 57 with stable Graves' hyperthyroidism. Study-wide findings and limitations: No statistical method was used to fix the sample size in advance, and group allocation was not hidden from the investigators. During validation, the model predicted progression to ophthalmopathy a median of approximately 7 months ahead of onset, with just under 71% sensitivity and under 85% specificity. Blood samples also contained most of the expanded thyroid clonotypes (frequency above 0.001), which suggests that blood repertoires may reflect thyroid immune responses. A model built on a 13 V-J signature distinguished ophthalmopathy from stable hyperthyroidism, reaching 85% to 90% sensitivity and 81.08% specificity in cross-validation and 80%/75% in testing.

Points on this clonotype: Its target antigen remains unknown. No base quality information exists; no much larger clone differs at one position.

Hyperthyroidism patients were newly diagnosed, with disease duration under 2 months, and aged 18 to 65 years. The study excluded patients with uncontrolled infections, other autoimmune diseases, pregnancy or lactation. Clinical symptoms, serum thyroxine and TRAb, thyroid ultrasound, and orbital computed tomography formed the basis for the diagnoses. For progressor patients, blood was drawn at the first diagnosis of hyperthyroidism, before any ophthalmopathy symptoms had appeared. PBMCs were isolated from about 9.1 ml of fresh peripheral blood by Ficoll-Paque density gradient centrifugation. Progressor patients were defined as those initially diagnosed with Graves' hyperthyroidism in whom ophthalmopathy developed during follow-up. Total RNA was extracted using Trizol reagent, and RNA quality was assessed on an Agilent 2100 Bioanalyzer. The TCR beta CDR3 regions were amplified from the RNA transcripts. The first round of RT-PCR for the TCR CDR3 was performed with the HTBI primer set and the Qiagen OneStep RT-PCR kit. Libraries were constructed in a second round of multiplex PCR, after which size selection and purification were performed. Sequencing of the libraries was done on an Illumina HiSeq2000 using paired-end 100 bp reads. As for how the authors treated the data: Raw data were processed with SOAPnuke, discarding reads with adapters, uncalled bases, mean Phred below 15, or no exact constant-primer or identifier match. High-quality paired reads were merged using COPE v1.2.5, and each unique nucleotide sequence was defined as a clonotype. MiTCR v1.1 was used to align the clonotypes against IMGT TRBV, TRBD and TRBJ reference segments. The analysis included only V-J combinations with a frequency above 0.0001, which together covered roughly 99% of the repertoires. A TCS score was defined as the ratio between F50 (clonal expansion) and ExV (chaos), using BLOSUM62-based TCRdist between CDR3 peptides within each V-J. Welch's t-statistics and random forest reduced fewer than 600 V-J features to 10 to 15, which were used in a naive Bayes classifier (R e1071). TCRdb handled the public reads itself, with Q25 trimming in fastp and clone calling in MiXCR, and kept productive beta chains. Each CDR3 protein gets just one entry, which takes the most common genes and DNA from the rows behind it. TCRdb's processing, not the authors', yielded these V and J calls. This sample comprises about 270,000 distinct CDR3 sequences, 12% to 15% of them detected only once. The ten largest clones add up to under 35% of the sample.

CDR1 and CDR2 were assigned from the germline V gene (reference sequence) as MNHEY and SMNVEV. The CDR3 has 14 amino acids, counting the end cysteine and phenylalanine. Only the CDR3 part of the read is kept: 42 bases, read in frame from the first base. V has 5 bases trimmed and J has 9 bases trimmed; junction bases matching no gene number 9. The receptor was isolated from a woman between 45 and 65 years old with Graves' hyperthyroidism that later progressed to Graves' ophthalmopathy. Sequences were obtained from blood. This receptor chain uses TRBV27 and TRBJ1-5, and 8 bases in between align with TRBD1. The base sequence is TGTGCCAGCAGTCCCGGACAGGGCACTTGGCCCCAGCATTTT. Translation gives CASSPGQGTWPQHF.